This T cell receptor (beta chain) was sequenced in a study of T cell responses to AZD1222 COVID-19 vaccine. This CDR3 spans 14 amino acids. Germline assignment: CDR1 SEHNR and CDR2 FQNEAQ (reference sequence). V was trimmed by 0 bases and J by 5 bases, leaving 11 bases between them. TCRdb's table, derived via immunoSEQ multiplex PCR, lists solely in-frame clones and lacks some. The sample holds around 130,000 clones, around 88% seen once. The chain carries TRBV7-9 and TRBJ2-7; D remains ambiguous. This sequence originates from an adult in good health. Specimen: peripheral blood, collected on day 0 of AZD1222 vaccination. CDR3 coding DNA: TGTGCCAGCAGCTTAGCCGGGTTAGACCACGAGCAGTACTTC. Translating gives CASSLAGLDHEQYF.